This T cell receptor beta chain was sequenced during a study of blood T cell repertoires in COVID-19. Study-wide background: Samples of COVID-19 (acute and convalescent) were obtained from the United States, Italy and Spain. In each case, the material was cDNA or gDNA derived from T cells, B-cell-depleted T cells, or PBMCs.

In the authors' methods: Amplification from reference gene primers served as the basis for estimated nucleated cell counts. Data came from immunoSEQ multiplex PCR; TCRdb stores just in-frame clones and leaves some out. V and J calls and clone size come straight from that table; D and trimming were deduced from the DNA. This sample carries around 160,000 clones, about 81% of them seen once, and the ten largest clones take approximately 10%. This clone was seen more than once but under ten times. The receptor comes from a human donor in a cohort sampled during active COVID-19. The sequencing input was peripheral blood.

DNA for the CDR3: TGTGCCAGCAGCCCGGAGGGATGGAGCACAGATACGCAGTATTTT. It specifies CASSPEGWSTDTQYF. The J gene is TRBJ2-3, the V gene TRBV6-2 or TRBV6-3, with D possibly TRBD2 on 6 matching bases. Trimming pared 6 bases from V and 0 bases from J, leaving 13 bases between. Germline V CDR1 and CDR2: MNHEY, SVGEGT. This CDR3 region has 15 residues.